One sample yielded the 13 T cell receptor beta chains listed below, sequenced in a study of T cell repertoires in aging, cancer and after chemotherapy. Rearranged V-D-J TRB sequences were amplified with a mixed TRB-A/B primer pool. From the multiplex PCR reads, TCRdb called clonotypes with MiXCR, one entry per CDR3 protein. The sample lists thousands of distinct CDR3 sequences; around 35% were seen once. Peripheral blood genomic DNA, not sorted cells or RNA, was the template. The specimen was blood. The receptor source for this set is a human donor in good health.

V gene TRBV5-6 combines with J gene TRBJ2-1; 7 nucleotides align to TRBD1. V lost 2 bases to trimming and J lost 3 bases; unmatched junction nucleotides: 2. Per germline, CDR1 SGHDT and CDR2 YYEEEE. The CDR3 length is 14 residues. CDR3 region: CASSFDRDYNEQFF. The CDR3 region has the DNA TGTGCCAGCAGCTTTGACAGGGACTACAATGAGCAGTTCTTC.

This sequence joins TRBV6-1 and TRBJ2-2; D uncertain. From germline, CDR1 is MNHNS and CDR2 SASEGT. The CDR3 is 13 residues long. The V end was cut by 2 bases, the J end by 7 bases, with 8 bases between. CDR3 loop: CASSEQEHGELFF. The CDR3 DNA reads as TGTGCCAGCAGTGAACAGGAACACGGGGAGCTGTTTTTT.

The rearrangement joins TRBV6-2 or TRBV6-3 to TRBJ1-5, with 9 nucleotides matching TRBD1. Germline V gene sequence: CDR1 MNHEY, CDR2 SVGEGT. Trimming removed 4 bases from V and 6 bases from J; junction bases left unmatched: 10. The CDR3 is 16 residues long. In nucleotides, the CDR3 is TGTGCCAGCAGTTTTTCCGGGACAGGGATGGTTCAGCCCCAGCATTTT. This encodes CASSFSGTGMVQPQHF.

This clonotype has only a few counts. The chain is built from TRBV6-6 and TRBJ2-7, with 7 nucleotides matching TRBD1. V shed 4 bases, J shed 0 bases, and the junction held 3 bases outside the gene matches. There are 14 residues in the CDR3. Germline lookup yields CDR1 MNHNY and CDR2 SVGAGI (reference sequence). This CDR3 is CASSLGQSSYEQYF. In nucleotides, the CDR3 is TGTGCCAGCAGTTTGGGACAGAGCTCCTACGAGCAGTACTTC.

This rearrangement joins TRBV19 to TRBJ1-4; weak D call: TRBD1 (6 bases). The CDR3 has 15 residues. CDR1 and CDR2 from the germline V gene are LNHDA and SQIVND (reference sequence). V lost 6 bases and J lost 5, with 16 bases in between. The CDR3 loop reads CASSLRRGWNEKLFF. CDR3 bases: TGTGCCAGTAGCCTTCGGAGGGGGTGGAATGAAAAACTGTTTTTT.

The chain recombines TRBV30 with TRBJ1-5; D is unclear. Germline CDR1 reads GTSNPN; CDR2 reads SVGIG (reference sequence). This CDR3 spans 12 amino acids. V was clipped by 7 bases and J by 2 bases, with 9 bases between them. In DNA form, the CDR3 reads TGTGCCTCCGGTGGGGGCAATCAGCCCCAGCATTTT. Amino acid sequence: CASGGGNQPQHF.

The gene calls are TRBV6-2 or TRBV6-3 and TRBJ1-5; D possibly corresponds to TRBD1 (5 bases). Trimming took 5 bases from V and 1 from J, leaving 12 bases between them. The germline V gene has CDR1 MNHEY and CDR2 SVGEGT. The CDR3 totals 15 residues. The CDR3 DNA reads as TGTGCCAGCAGTACCACCCGGGGGAGCAATCAGCCCCAGCATTTT. It codes for CASSTTRGSNQPQHF.

By frequency in the sample, this clonotype is medium-sized. V gene TRBV6-5 combines with J gene TRBJ2-7, with D hard to call. V was shortened by 6 bases and J by 3 bases, with 15 bases between the two germline ends. The CDR3 has 14 amino acids. CDR1 and CDR2 (germline): MNHEY, SVGAGI. CDR3 in DNA: TGTGCCAGCAGGCGAACCACTTTCCTCTACGAGCAGTACTTC. This translates into CASRRTTFLYEQYF.

The chain couples TRBV6-2 or TRBV6-3 to TRBJ2-6; 8 bases map to TRBD1. The CDR3 covers 18 residues. V was clipped by 1 base and J by 4 bases; unmatched bases: 9. Germline V lookup: CDR1 MNHEY, CDR2 SVGEGT. This CDR3 is CASSYLTGELPGANVLTF. Written as DNA, the CDR3 is TGTGCCAGCAGTTACTTGACAGGGGAGCTTCCCGGGGCCAACGTCCTGACTTTC.

This chain links TRBV6-1 with TRBJ1-1; 7 nucleotides agree with TRBD1. Germline assignment: CDR1 MNHNS and CDR2 SASEGT. The CDR3 extends over 15 amino acids. V was clipped by 6 bases and J by 1 base; unmatched bases: 8. Written as DNA, the CDR3 is TGTGCCAGCAGCGATCCCGGGACAGAGAACACTGAAGCTTTCTTT. Encoded protein: CASSDPGTENTEAFF.

This clonotype is deemed medium-sized. V usage is TRBV19 and J usage is TRBJ2-1, with D possibly called TRBD1 or TRBD2 (5 bases each). Germline CDR1 and CDR2: LNHDA and SQIVND (reference sequence). Trimming left V 0 bases short and J 3 bases short, with 9 bases between. The CDR3 totals 15 residues. CDR3 bases: TGTGCCAGTAGTATAGAGGGGACGCTCTACAATGAGCAGTTCTTC. Translating it yields CASSIEGTLYNEQFF.

In regard to this clonotype: A much bigger clone sits one base away, suggesting this may be a read error. The chain uses TRBV19 and TRBJ2-7; D is ambiguous. The ends were cut back, 5 bases at V and 5 bases at J, with 13 bases in the middle. Germline loops: CDR1 LNHDA, CDR2 SQIVND (reference sequence). This CDR3 has 13 residues. The CDR3 DNA follows: TGTGCCAGTAGTCCGGTGGGCTGGAACGAGCAGTACTTC. Protein: CASSPVGWNEQYF.

This clonotype is judged medium-sized. The chain links TRBV19 to TRBJ2-4, with TRBD2 matching over 9 bases. The junction had 4 bases not matched to a gene; V was cut back by 3 bases and J by 1 base. The CDR3 length is 16 residues. Looked up from germline, CDR1 is LNHDA and CDR2 is SQIVND (reference sequence). CDR3 sequence: CASSIRAGGAKNIQYF. The DNA of the CDR3 is TGTGCCAGTAGTATCAGGGCGGGAGGGGCCAAAAACATTCAGTACTTC.